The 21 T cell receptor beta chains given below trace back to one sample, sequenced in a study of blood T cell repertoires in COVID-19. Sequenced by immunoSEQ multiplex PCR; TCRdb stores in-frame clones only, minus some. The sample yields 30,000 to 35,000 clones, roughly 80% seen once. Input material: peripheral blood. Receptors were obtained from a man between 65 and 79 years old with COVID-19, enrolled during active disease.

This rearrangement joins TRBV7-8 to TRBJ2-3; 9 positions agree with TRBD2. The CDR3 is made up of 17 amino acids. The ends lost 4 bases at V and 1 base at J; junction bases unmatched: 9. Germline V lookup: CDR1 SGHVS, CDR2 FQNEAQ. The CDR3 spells CASSYAGLAGRTDTQYF. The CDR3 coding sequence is TGTGCCAGCAGCTACGCGGGGCTAGCGGGACGCACAGATACGCAGTATTTT.

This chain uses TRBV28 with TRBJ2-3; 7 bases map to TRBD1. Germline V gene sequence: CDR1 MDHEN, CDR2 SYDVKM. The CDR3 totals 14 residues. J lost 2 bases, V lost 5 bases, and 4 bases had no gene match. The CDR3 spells CASSAQGFTDTQYF. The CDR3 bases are TGTGCCAGCAGTGCACAGGGGTTCACAGATACGCAGTATTTT.

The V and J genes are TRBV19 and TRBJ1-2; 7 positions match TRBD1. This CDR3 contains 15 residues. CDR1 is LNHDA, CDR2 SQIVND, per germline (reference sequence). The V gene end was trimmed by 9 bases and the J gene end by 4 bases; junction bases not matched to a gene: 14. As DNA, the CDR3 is TGTGCCAGCACCCCCACCCCGGGACAGCTCTATGGCTACACCTTC. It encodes CASTPTPGQLYGYTF.

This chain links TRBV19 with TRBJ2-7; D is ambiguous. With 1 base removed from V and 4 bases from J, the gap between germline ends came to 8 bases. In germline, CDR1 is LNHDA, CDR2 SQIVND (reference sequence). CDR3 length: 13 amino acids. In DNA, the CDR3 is TGTGCCAGTAGTATAGTGCCGAGTTACGAGCAGTACTTC. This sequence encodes CASSIVPSYEQYF.

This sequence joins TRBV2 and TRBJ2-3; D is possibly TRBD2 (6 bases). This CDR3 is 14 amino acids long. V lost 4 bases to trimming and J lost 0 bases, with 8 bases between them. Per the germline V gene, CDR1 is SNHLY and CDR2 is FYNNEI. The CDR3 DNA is TGTGCCAGCAGTGGACTAGTTAGCACAGATACGCAGTATTTT. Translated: CASSGLVSTDTQYF. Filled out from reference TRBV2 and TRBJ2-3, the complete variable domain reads EPEVTQTPSHQVTQMGQEVILRCVPISNHLYFYWYRQILGQKVEFLVSFYNNEISEKSEIFDDQFSVERPDGSNFTLKIRSTKLEDSAMYFCASSGLVSTDTQYFGPGTRLTVL.

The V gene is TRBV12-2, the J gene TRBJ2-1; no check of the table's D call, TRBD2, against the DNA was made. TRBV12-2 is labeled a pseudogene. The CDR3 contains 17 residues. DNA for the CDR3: TGTGCAAGTCGCTCGTGCTCGCGAGAGTTCGCCCACAATGAGCAGTTCTTC. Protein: CASRSCSREFAHNEQFF.

For the CDR3, the DNA is TGTGCCACCAGCAGAGATCAAGGGGTTGGTGAAAAACTGTTTTTT. Its translation: CATSRDQGVGEKLFF. The J gene is TRBJ1-4, the V gene TRBV15, with D possibly TRBD1 on 5 matching bases. Trimming took 0 bases from V and 7 from J, leaving 12 bases between them. The CDR3 extends over 15 amino acids. The germline CDR1 and CDR2 sequences are LNHNV and YYDKDF (reference sequence).

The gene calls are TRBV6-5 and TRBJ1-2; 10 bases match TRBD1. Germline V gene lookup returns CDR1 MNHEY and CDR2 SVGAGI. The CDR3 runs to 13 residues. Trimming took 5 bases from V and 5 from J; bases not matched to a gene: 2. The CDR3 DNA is TGTGCCAGCAGTAGGACAGGGGGATATGGCTACACCTTC. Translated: CASSRTGGYGYTF.

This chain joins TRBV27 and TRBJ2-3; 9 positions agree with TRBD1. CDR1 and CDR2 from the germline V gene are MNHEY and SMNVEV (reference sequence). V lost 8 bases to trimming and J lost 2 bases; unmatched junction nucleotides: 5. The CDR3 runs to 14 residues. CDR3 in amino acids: CASARDRVTDTQYF. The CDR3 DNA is TGTGCCAGCGCCCGGGACAGGGTCACAGATACGCAGTATTTT.

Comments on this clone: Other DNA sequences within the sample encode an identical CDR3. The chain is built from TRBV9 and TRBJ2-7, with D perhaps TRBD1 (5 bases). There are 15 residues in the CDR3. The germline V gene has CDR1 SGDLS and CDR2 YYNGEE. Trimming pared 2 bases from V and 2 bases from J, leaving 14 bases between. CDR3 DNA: TGTGCCAGCAGCGTGGGCCAGGGAAACACCTACGAGCAGTACTTC. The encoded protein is CASSVGQGNTYEQYF.

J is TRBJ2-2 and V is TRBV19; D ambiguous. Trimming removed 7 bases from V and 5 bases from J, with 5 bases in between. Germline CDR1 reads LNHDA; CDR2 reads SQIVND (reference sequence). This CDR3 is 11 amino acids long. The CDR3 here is CASMSTGELFF. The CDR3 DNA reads TGTGCCAGTATGTCAACCGGGGAGCTGTTTTTT.

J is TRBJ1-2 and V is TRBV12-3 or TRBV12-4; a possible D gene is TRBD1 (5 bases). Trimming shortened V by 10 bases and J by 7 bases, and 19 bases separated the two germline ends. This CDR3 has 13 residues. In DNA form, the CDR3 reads TGTGCCACCCCTGGGGGGGAAAGGCGTGGCTACACCTTC. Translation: CATPGGERRGYTF.

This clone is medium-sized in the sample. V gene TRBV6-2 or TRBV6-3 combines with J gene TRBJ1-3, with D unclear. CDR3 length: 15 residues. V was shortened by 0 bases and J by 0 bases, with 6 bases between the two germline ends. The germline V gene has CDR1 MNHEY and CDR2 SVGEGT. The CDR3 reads CASSYSRSSGNTIYF. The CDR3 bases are TGTGCCAGCAGTTACTCCCGGTCCTCTGGAAACACCATATATTTT.

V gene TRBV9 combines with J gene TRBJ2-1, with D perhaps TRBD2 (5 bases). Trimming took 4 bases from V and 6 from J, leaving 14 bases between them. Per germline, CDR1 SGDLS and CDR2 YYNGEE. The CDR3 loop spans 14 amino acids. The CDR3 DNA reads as TGTGCCAGCAGCCCCAGCCAACTAGTCAATGAGCAGTTCTTC. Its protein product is CASSPSQLVNEQFF.

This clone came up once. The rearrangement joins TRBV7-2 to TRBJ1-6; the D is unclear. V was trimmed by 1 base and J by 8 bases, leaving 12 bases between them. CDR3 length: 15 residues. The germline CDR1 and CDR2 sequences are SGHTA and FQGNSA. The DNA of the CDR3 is TGTGCCAGCAGCTTAGTGGGGAGTTGGGATTCACCCCTCCACTTT. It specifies CASSLVGSWDSPLHF.

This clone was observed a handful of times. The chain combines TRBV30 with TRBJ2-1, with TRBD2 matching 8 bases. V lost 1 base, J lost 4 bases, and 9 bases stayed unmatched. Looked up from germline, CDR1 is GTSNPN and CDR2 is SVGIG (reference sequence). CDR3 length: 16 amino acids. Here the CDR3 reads CAWSAGSGNNYNEQFF. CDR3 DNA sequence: TGTGCCTGGAGTGCGGGTAGCGGGAACAATTACAATGAGCAGTTCTTC.

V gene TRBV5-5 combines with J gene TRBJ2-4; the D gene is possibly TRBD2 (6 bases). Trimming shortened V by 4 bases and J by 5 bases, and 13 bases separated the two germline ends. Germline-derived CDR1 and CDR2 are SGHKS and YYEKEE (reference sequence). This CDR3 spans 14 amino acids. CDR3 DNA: TGTGCCAGCAGCCTCGGTGCTAGCGAAAACATTCAGTACTTC. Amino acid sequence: CASSLGASENIQYF.

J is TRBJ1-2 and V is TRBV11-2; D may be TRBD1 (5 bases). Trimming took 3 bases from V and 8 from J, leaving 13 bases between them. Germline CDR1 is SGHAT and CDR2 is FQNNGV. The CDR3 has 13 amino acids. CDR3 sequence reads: CASSLGREGGYTF. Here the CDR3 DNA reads TGTGCCAGCAGCTTGGGCAGGGAGGGAGGCTACACCTTC.

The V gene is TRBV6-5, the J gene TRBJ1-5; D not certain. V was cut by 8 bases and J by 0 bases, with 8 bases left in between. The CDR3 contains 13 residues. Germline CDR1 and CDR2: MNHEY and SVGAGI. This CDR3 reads CASGQNSNQPQHF. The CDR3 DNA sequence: TGTGCCAGCGGTCAGAATAGCAATCAGCCCCAGCATTTT.

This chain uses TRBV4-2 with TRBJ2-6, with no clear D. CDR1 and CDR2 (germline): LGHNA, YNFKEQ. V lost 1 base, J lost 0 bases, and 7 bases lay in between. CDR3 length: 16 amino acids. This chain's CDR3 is CASSQVPSSGANVLTF. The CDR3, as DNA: TGTGCCAGCAGCCAAGTTCCCAGCTCTGGGGCCAACGTCCTGACTTTC.

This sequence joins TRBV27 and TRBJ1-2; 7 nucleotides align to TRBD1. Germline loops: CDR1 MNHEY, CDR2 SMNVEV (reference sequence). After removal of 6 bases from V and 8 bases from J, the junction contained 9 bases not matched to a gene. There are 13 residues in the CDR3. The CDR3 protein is CASSSTGMQGYTF. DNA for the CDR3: TGTGCCAGCAGCTCGACAGGGATGCAAGGCTACACCTTC.